The 10 T cell receptor beta chains below were found in one sample sequenced in a study of CD8 T cells in ankylosing spondylitis. Their cognate antigens are unknown. Each CDR3 protein is one row after TCRdb ran MiXCR on the 5' RACE reads. The table has 700,000 to 1,000,000 distinct CDR3 sequences, about an eighth seen once. Study-level results: Ankylosing spondylitis blood appeared to carry a characteristic TCR beta motif of several highly homologous variants.

The sequenced material came from blood, either unsorted or a sorted T cell fraction (not recorded which). These receptors all come from a male donor with ankylosing spondylitis.

The chain joins TRBV20-1 to TRBJ2-7; D unclear. V was clipped by 0 bases and J by 2 bases, with 8 bases between them. The germline V gene encodes CDR1 DFQATT and CDR2 SNEGSKA (reference sequence). CDR3 length equals 13 residues. This CDR3 is CSAREGWTYEQYF. For the CDR3, the DNA is TGCAGTGCTAGAGAGGGGTGGACCTACGAGCAGTACTTC.

This clonotype was detected ten times or more. The chain has TRBV5-1 and TRBJ1-1; perhaps TRBD1 as D (6 bases). Germline CDR1 is SGHRS and CDR2 is YFSETQ. The V gene lost 0 bases and the J gene lost 7 bases, with 10 bases spanning the gap. The CDR3 totals 13 residues. CDR3 region: CASSLGQAGEAFF. The CDR3 bases are TGCGCCAGCAGCTTGGGACAGGCAGGTGAAGCTTTCTTT.

This clonotype was seen ten or more times. This chain uses TRBV6-5 with TRBJ1-2; D remains ambiguous. CDR3 length equals 14 residues. With 2 bases removed from V and 0 bases from J, the gap between germline ends came to 7 bases. Germline V gene sequence: CDR1 MNHEY, CDR2 SVGAGI. CDR3 coding DNA: TGTGCCAGCAGTTACGGGAGAGCTAACTATGGCTACACCTTC. Translated: CASSYGRANYGYTF.

This clonotype showed up many times. The chain has TRBV12-3 or TRBV12-4 and TRBJ1-1, with TRBD1 as a possible D gene (6 bases). The CDR3 contains 12 residues. Trimming took off 5 bases at V and 6 bases at J, with 10 bases between the two ends. CDR3 sequence: CASSPGVPEAFF. CDR3 coding DNA: TGTGCCAGCAGTCCAGGGGTACCTGAAGCTTTCTTT.

This clonotype was recorded many times. The rearrangement uses TRBV12-3 or TRBV12-4 and TRBJ2-1, with 10 nucleotides matching TRBD2. The length of the CDR3 is 16 residues. The V segment lost 1 base and the J segment 1 base; nucleotides outside the gene matches: 1. The CDR3 protein is CASSLGSGRSYNEQFF. CDR3 coding DNA: TGTGCCAGCAGTTTAGGTAGCGGGAGGTCCTACAATGAGCAGTTCTTC.

This clonotype came up a few times. The chain joins TRBV20-1 to TRBJ2-1; 12 bases match TRBD2. The ends lost 1 base at V and 9 bases at J; junction bases unmatched: 7. The CDR3 is made up of 15 amino acids. Germline loops: CDR1 DFQATT, CDR2 SNEGSKA (reference sequence). CDR3 in DNA: TGCAGTGCTAGAGCAGCTAGCGGGGGGGGTCTTGAGCAGTTCTTC. Its translation: CSARAASGGGLEQFF.

This clonotype has more than one count but fewer than ten. The chain has TRBV20-1 and TRBJ1-5; possible D gene TRBD1, 5 bases. The CDR3 is 15 residues long. V was clipped by 5 bases and J by 0 bases, with 14 bases between them. CDR1 and CDR2 from the germline V gene are DFQATT and SNEGSKA (reference sequence). For the CDR3, the DNA is TGCAGTGCTCCCGACAGCCCGTATAGCAATCAGCCCCAGCATTTT. Protein: CSAPDSPYSNQPQHF.

The CDR3 protein is CASSLSGDGDTQYF. The CDR3 nucleotides are TGTGCCAGCAGCTTATCCGGTGACGGGGATACGCAGTATTTT. The chain joins TRBV7-2 to TRBJ2-3; D unclear. Trimming left V 2 bases short and J 6 bases short, with 12 bases between. The CDR3 has 14 amino acids. The germline gives CDR1 SGHTA, CDR2 FQGNSA.

The chain employs TRBV30 and TRBJ2-7, with TRBD1 identical over 9 bases. This CDR3 comprises 14 residues. With V trimmed by 0 bases and J by 4 bases, 4 bases remained unmatched. Germline CDR1 and CDR2: GTSNPN and SVGIG (reference sequence). CDR3 sequence (DNA): TGTGCCTGGAGTGTACGGGACAGGGTATACGAGCAGTACTTC. It codes for CAWSVRDRVYEQYF.

This clonotype has a handful of counts. The chain combines TRBV5-4 with TRBJ2-5, with TRBD2 matching over 8 bases. J lost 1 base, V lost 4 bases, and 6 bases had no gene match. The V gene's germline CDR1 is SGHNT and CDR2 YYREEE (reference sequence). The CDR3 runs to 15 residues. CDR3 in amino acids: CASSRGLALQETQYF. The CDR3 region has the DNA TGTGCCAGCAGCCGTGGACTAGCCCTCCAAGAGACCCAGTACTTC.